This T cell receptor (beta chain) stems from a study of blood T cell repertoires in COVID-19. Overall study context: Nucleic acid was either cDNA or gDNA, and it came from T cells, B-cell-depleted T cells, or PBMCs.

Participant reports of clinical history set cohort assignment. Authors' data handling: Estimates of nucleated cell counts were drawn from the amplification of reference gene primers. TCRdb's copy holds only in-frame clones and misses some; the assay was immunoSEQ multiplex PCR. V and J calls and clone size come straight from that table; D and trimming were deduced from the DNA. Among some 180,000 clones listed, 80% were seen once. J lost 1 base, V lost 2 bases, and 6 bases had no gene match. The CDR3 has 15 residues. Germline CDR1 and CDR2: GTSNPN and SVGIG (reference sequence). V is TRBV30 and J is TRBJ2-7; 9 nucleotides match TRBD1. This sequence was found in a man in his 60s who had been exposed to COVID-19. Sequencing input: PBMCs or T cells enriched from blood (not recorded which). The CDR3 DNA reads TGTGCCTGGAGTTCTACCGGGACAGGGTCCTACGAGCAGTACTTC. It is translated as CAWSSTGTGSYEQYF.